The next 17 T cell receptor beta chains were all read from a single sample in a study of blood T cell repertoires in COVID-19 (dated by TCRdb to 2019 to 2021). Library creation used the immunoSEQ multiplex PCR assay. Not all clones reach the TCRdb copy of this immuneACCESS table, which keeps in-frame sequences only. Checked studies attribute under half of the gap to unresolved V genes and leave the rest unexplained. This sample comprises 300,000 or so clones, 87% of them detected only once. Of the sample, under 6% is held by the ten largest clones. The sequenced sample was PBMCs or T cells enriched from blood (not recorded which). The receptors were gathered from a woman in her twenties or thirties who had recovered from COVID-19.

The rearrangement joins TRBV2 to TRBJ1-2, with 9 bases matching TRBD1. J lost 4 bases, V lost 3 bases, and 3 bases had no gene match. This CDR3 region has 14 residues. Germline-derived CDR1 and CDR2 are SNHLY and FYNNEI. Here the CDR3 DNA reads TGTGCCAGCAGTGAGGGACAGGGCGGCTATGGCTACACCTTC. It codes for CASSEGQGGYGYTF.

V is TRBV7-2 and J is TRBJ1-2, with 10 bases lining up with TRBD1. CDR1 and CDR2 from the germline V gene are SGHTA and FQGNSA. Trimming cost V 3 bases and J 2 bases; bases outside gene matches: 3. This CDR3 has 15 amino acids. The CDR3 DNA reads as TGTGCCAGCAGCTTTAGGACAGGGGGGAACTATGGCTACACCTTC. Translating it yields CASSFRTGGNYGYTF.

This rearrangement joins TRBV28 to TRBJ2-5; D is possibly TRBD1 (6 bases). The V gene's germline CDR1 is MDHEN and CDR2 SYDVKM. Trimming shortened V by 3 bases and J by 4 bases, and 9 bases separated the two germline ends. CDR3 size: 13 residues. The DNA for the CDR3 is TGTGCCAGCAGTTTGGAAGGGGGAGAGACCCAGTACTTC. Its protein is CASSLEGGETQYF.

The chain couples TRBV10-3 to TRBJ1-1, with no clear D. V lost 7 bases and J lost 4, with 13 bases in between. This CDR3 has 13 amino acids. Germline V gives CDR1 ENHRY, CDR2 SYGVKD. The CDR3 nucleotides are TGTGCCATCACGCCCGGTGAGGGCACTGAAGCTTTCTTT. The encoded protein is CAITPGEGTEAFF.

This clone was seen more than once but under ten times. This CDR3 is also generated by other DNA sequences in the sample. The gene calls are TRBV19 and TRBJ1-2; possible D gene TRBD1, 5 bases. V was trimmed by 3 bases and J by 2 bases, leaving 7 bases between them. The CDR3 extends over 13 amino acids. The germline V gene has CDR1 LNHDA and CDR2 SQIVND (reference sequence). The CDR3 here is CASSISGNYGYTF. CDR3 bases: TGTGCCAGTAGTATTTCAGGGAACTATGGCTACACCTTC. The variable domain in full, completed from reference TRBV19 and TRBJ1-2, reads DGGITQSPKYLFRKEGQNVTLSCEQNLNHDAMYWYRQDPGQGLRLIYYSQIVNDFQKGDIAEGYSVSREKKESFPLTVTSAQKNPTAFYLCASSISGNYGYTFGSGTRLTVV.

V gene TRBV7-6 combines with J gene TRBJ1-2; no firm D call. The germline V gene has CDR1 SGHVS and CDR2 FNYEAQ. This CDR3 contains 12 residues. V lost 8 bases, J lost 10 bases, and 17 bases lay in between. CDR3 sequence reads: CASGEFGDDYTF. Written as DNA, the CDR3 is TGTGCCAGCGGCGAATTCGGGGATGACTACACCTTC.

CDR3 sequence reads: CASSLGQGFTGELFF. As DNA, the CDR3 is TGTGCCAGTAGCTTGGGACAGGGGTTCACCGGGGAGCTGTTTTTT. The gene calls are TRBV19 and TRBJ2-2; 10 nucleotides line up with TRBD1. This CDR3 comprises 15 residues. Per germline, CDR1 LNHDA and CDR2 SQIVND (reference sequence). With V trimmed by 6 bases and J by 4 bases, 5 bases remained unmatched.

The chain has TRBV5-1 and TRBJ1-1; maybe TRBD1 (6 bases). V was shortened by 0 bases and J by 4 bases, with 13 bases between the two germline ends. The CDR3 has 15 amino acids. Germline loops: CDR1 SGHRS, CDR2 YFSETQ. As DNA, the CDR3 is TGCGCCAGCAGCTTGGACGGACAGTCCGGCACTGAAGCTTTCTTT. Its protein product is CASSLDGQSGTEAFF.

The J gene is TRBJ1-2, the V gene TRBV19; TRBD1 matches 7 bases. The CDR3 has 13 amino acids. Germline CDR1 is LNHDA and CDR2 is SQIVND (reference sequence). The junction had 7 bases not matched to a gene; V was cut back by 7 bases and J by 5 bases. Here the CDR3 reads CASTRTGPYGYTF. The DNA for the CDR3 is TGTGCCAGTACCCGGACAGGACCTTATGGCTACACCTTC.

This clone was detected only a few times. V usage is TRBV30 and J usage is TRBJ1-1; 9 bases are a match to TRBD1. CDR3 length equals 13 residues. CDR1 is GTSNPN and CDR2 is SVGIG in the germline V gene (reference sequence). Unmatched junction bases numbered 3, after V lost 3 bases and J lost 4 bases. The CDR3 DNA is TGTGCCTGGAGGCAGACAGGGGGCACTGAAGCTTTCTTT. As protein: CAWRQTGGTEAFF.

The CDR3 sequence is CAWGGGGSYEQYF. CDR3 DNA sequence: TGTGCCTGGGGGGGCGGGGGTTCCTACGAGCAGTACTTC. The chain carries TRBV30 and TRBJ2-7; D may be TRBD2 (7 bases). The V gene lost 5 bases and the J gene lost 1 base, with 12 bases spanning the gap. Germline CDR1 reads GTSNPN; CDR2 reads SVGIG (reference sequence). This CDR3 has 13 amino acids.

The rearrangement joins TRBV19 to TRBJ1-1; tentative D call: TRBD1 (6 bases). The CDR3 is 14 residues long. Between the trimmed V and J ends, which lost 3 bases and 2 bases, there was a span of 10 bases. Germline loops: CDR1 LNHDA, CDR2 SQIVND (reference sequence). As DNA, the CDR3 is TGTGCCAGTAGTATTAGGACAGCAAACACTGAAGCTTTCTTT. Residues: CASSIRTANTEAFF.

The CDR3 DNA follows: TGTGCCAGCAGCTTAGCCAGGGCTATCACTGAAGCTTTCTTT. This gives the protein CASSLARAITEAFF. The chain employs TRBV7-8 and TRBJ1-1; D is possibly TRBD1 (5 bases). CDR1 is SGHVS and CDR2 is FQNEAQ in the germline V gene. The CDR3 is 14 amino acids. Trimming shortened V by 0 bases and J by 4 bases, and 9 bases separated the two germline ends.

This clone was found a few times. This rearrangement joins TRBV4-1 to TRBJ1-2; a possible D gene is TRBD1 (6 bases). The V gene lost 0 bases and the J gene lost 4 bases, with 12 bases spanning the gap. The CDR3 contains 15 residues. The germline V gene encodes CDR1 MGHRA and CDR2 YSYEKL. The CDR3 nucleotides are TGCGCCAGCAGCCAAGATCAGGGGAGTGGCTATGGCTACACCTTC. Translation: CASSQDQGSGYGYTF.

The CDR3 nucleotides are TGTGCCAGCAGTGATTTCCCTTTCAGCTCCTATAATTCACCCCTCCACTTT. Amino acid sequence: CASSDFPFSSYNSPLHF. V and J are TRBV2 and TRBJ1-6; D is unresolved. The CDR3 runs 17 residues. Germline CDR1 and CDR2: SNHLY and FYNNEI. V lost 3 bases and J lost 0, with 12 bases in between.

This chain joins TRBV3-1 (or the pseudogene TRBV3-2) and TRBJ1-5, with unresolved D. The CDR3 runs 13 residues. CDR1 and CDR2 from the germline V gene are LGHDT and YNNKEL (reference sequence). V was shortened by 5 bases and J by 5 bases, with 10 bases between the two germline ends. The CDR3 protein is CASSLRPDQPQHF. CDR3 sequence (DNA): TGTGCCAGCAGCTTGAGGCCAGATCAGCCCCAGCATTTT.

The rearrangement links TRBV6-4 to TRBJ1-2, with 10 positions matching TRBD1. The germline V gene has CDR1 MRHNA and CDR2 SNTAGT. The CDR3 is 13 amino acids. Losses at the gene ends were 5 bases for V and 6 bases for J; bases not matched to a gene: 3. The CDR3 is CASSQTGGNGYTF. Here the CDR3 DNA reads TGTGCCAGCAGTCAGACAGGGGGCAATGGCTACACCTTC.